This TCR beta chain is drawn from a study of blood T cell repertoires in COVID-19 (dated by TCRdb to about 2020). About the full investigation: Samples covering the acute and convalescent phases of COVID-19 were provided by collaborators in the United States, Italy and Spain. The prospective study material was composed of cDNA or gDNA derived from T cells, B-cell-depleted T cells, or PBMCs. Subjects who had been exposed to COVID-19, were actively infected with it, or had recovered from it provided the deeply sampled blood TCRbeta repertoires that made up the dataset. A freely available public database, intended as a resource for researchers studying the immune response to SARS-CoV-2, is where the repertoires were released. The samples were drawn from the first 160 participants of the ongoing ImmuneRACE study and from under 1,500 subjects provided by 6 global collaborators. A de-identified subject ID, COVID-19 status, age in years and sex were almost always included in the sample metadata. Where HLA class I and class II types were available, the types were taken from metadata supplied by the sample provider, not from assay-based typing.

Turning to this clone: The antigen it binds to is not known. No base quality information exists; no much larger clone differs at one position.

The germline V gene sets CDR1 to SGHTS and CDR2 to YDEGEE. Clipping removes 0 bases from V and 5 bases from J, with 6 as the unmatched junction base count. The CDR3, cysteine through phenylalanine, is 15 amino acids long. CDR3 DNA only is kept here, 45 bases in frame from base 1. Study-wide findings and limitations: The quantity of clinical and demographic metadata differed by source and by participant and was supplied without curation.

In the prospective study, participants were about 18 to 90 years old, resided in about two dozen geographic areas of the United States, and were enrolled through a virtual design. Cohort assignment in the prospective study relied on participant-reported clinical history from a screening survey and a study questionnaire. Recovered participants in ImmuneRACE Cohort 3 were defined by two consecutive negative NP/OP PCR tests, clearance by a healthcare professional, or resolution of symptoms. Each participant in the prospective study had whole blood, serum and a nasopharyngeal or oropharyngeal swab collected by mobile phlebotomists. Over a roughly two-month period, participants in the prospective study had the option of providing additional blood draws and questionnaires. Blood samples from the prospective study were shipped frozen or at room temperature prior to DNA extraction. The immunoSEQ Assay, a bias-controlled multiplex PCR, was used to amplify TCRbeta CDR3 regions from genomic DNA. The published analysis was carried out like this. The number of nucleated cells in each sample was estimated by amplification of reference gene primers within the assay. To quantify the absolute abundance of each unique TCRbeta CDR3 rearrangement, sequence reads were collapsed and filtered. For each sample, productive Simpson clonality was calculated as the square root of Simpson's diversity index across productive rearrangements. TCRdb re-hosts the immuneACCESS table, in-frame sequences only. Its copies lack some clones; in the studies checked, an unresolved V gene accounts for under half of them, and the cause for the rest is not known. For V, J and clone size, that table is used; D and trimming come from the DNA. The sample profile shows around 170,000 clones; roughly 88% of them were found once. The top ten clonotypes cover 7% to 10% of the sample.

Sequenced: PBMCs or T cells enriched from blood (not recorded which). Rearrangement joined TRBV5-8 to TRBJ2-5; TRBD2 matches 8 bases in the middle. The source of this sequence is a woman aged 25 to 39 who had recovered from COVID-19. The nucleotide sequence is given as TGTGCCAGCAGCTTGGATCGGGAGGGCCTTGAGACCCAGTACTTC. Its coded protein is CASSLDREGLETQYF.